Given below is one TCR beta chain in context. The antigen remains unidentified. The sample comes from a study of response to subunit inactivated influenza vaccine. Regarding the study as a whole: The authors suggested that every seasonal influenza vaccination recruits few new T cells.

From the RT-PCR reads, TCRdb called clonotypes with MiXCR, one entry per CDR3 protein. The sample consists of around 480,000 distinct CDR3 sequences, approximately 17% of them appearing once. This CDR3 is 15 amino acids long. V lost 4 bases and J lost 0; bases outside the gene matches: 6. The germline V gene encodes CDR1 SQVTM and CDR2 ANQGSEA. The chain links TRBV29-1 to TRBJ1-5; 7 bases line up with TRBD1. Material: CD4+ T cells sorted from PBMCs, obtained less than 30 months after vaccination. This receptor was taken from a man aged 45-69 years who received an inactivated influenza vaccine. The CDR3 DNA follows: TGCAGCGTTGGACAGGGAACTAATAGCAATCAGCCCCAGCATTTT. Amino acids: CSVGQGTNSNQPQHF.